The T cell receptor beta chain under discussion was sequenced for a study of vaccination effects on CD4 cells after COVID-19. Study details: After the second dose, samples were taken at median day 72.

Sequencing in the ViraFEST assay came after antigen-specific CD4+ T cells had been expanded with viral peptide pools, which were used to stimulate PBMC. At the end of more than 8 days of culture, CD4+ T cells were isolated. Participants received two doses of either the BNT162b2 or mRNA-1273 vaccine. The germline gives CDR1 SGHNT, CDR2 YYREEE (reference sequence). This CDR3 has 18 amino acids. J lost 0 bases, V lost 0 bases, and 9 bases had no gene match. This clone was observed a few times. Its antigen is unidentified. Method: immunoSEQ multiplex PCR; TCRdb's copy keeps in-frame clones and lacks some. Of 20,000 to 30,000 clones in the sample, 60% to 80% were seen once.

Sequenced material: CD4+ T cells from PBMCs cultured with SARS-CoV-2 spike peptides, taken after COVID-19 vaccination. The clonotype was recovered from a human donor who received a COVID-19 vaccine. This chain uses TRBV5-4 with TRBJ1-2, with 9 bases lining up with TRBD1. The CDR3 region has the DNA TGTGCCAGCAGCTTGGGGACAGGGGCCACCACTTCTAACTATGGCTACACCTTC. Translating it yields CASSLGTGATTSNYGYTF.